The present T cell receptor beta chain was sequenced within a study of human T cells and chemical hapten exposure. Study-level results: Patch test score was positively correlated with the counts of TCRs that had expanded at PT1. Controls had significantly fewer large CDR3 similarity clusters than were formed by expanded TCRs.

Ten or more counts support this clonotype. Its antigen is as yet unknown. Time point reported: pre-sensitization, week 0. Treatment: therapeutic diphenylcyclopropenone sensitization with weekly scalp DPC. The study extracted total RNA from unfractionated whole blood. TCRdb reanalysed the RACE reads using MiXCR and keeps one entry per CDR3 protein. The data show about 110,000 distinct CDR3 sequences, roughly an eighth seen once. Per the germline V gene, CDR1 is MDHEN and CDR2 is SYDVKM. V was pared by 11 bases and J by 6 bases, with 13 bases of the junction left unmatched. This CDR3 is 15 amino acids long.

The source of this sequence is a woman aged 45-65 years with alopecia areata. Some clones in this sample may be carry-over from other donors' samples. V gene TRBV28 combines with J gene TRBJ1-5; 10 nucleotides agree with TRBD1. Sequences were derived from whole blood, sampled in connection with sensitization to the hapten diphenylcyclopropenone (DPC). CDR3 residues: CARPARQGAVQPQHF. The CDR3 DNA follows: TGTGCCCGTCCGGCAAGACAGGGGGCTGTTCAGCCCCAGCATTTT.